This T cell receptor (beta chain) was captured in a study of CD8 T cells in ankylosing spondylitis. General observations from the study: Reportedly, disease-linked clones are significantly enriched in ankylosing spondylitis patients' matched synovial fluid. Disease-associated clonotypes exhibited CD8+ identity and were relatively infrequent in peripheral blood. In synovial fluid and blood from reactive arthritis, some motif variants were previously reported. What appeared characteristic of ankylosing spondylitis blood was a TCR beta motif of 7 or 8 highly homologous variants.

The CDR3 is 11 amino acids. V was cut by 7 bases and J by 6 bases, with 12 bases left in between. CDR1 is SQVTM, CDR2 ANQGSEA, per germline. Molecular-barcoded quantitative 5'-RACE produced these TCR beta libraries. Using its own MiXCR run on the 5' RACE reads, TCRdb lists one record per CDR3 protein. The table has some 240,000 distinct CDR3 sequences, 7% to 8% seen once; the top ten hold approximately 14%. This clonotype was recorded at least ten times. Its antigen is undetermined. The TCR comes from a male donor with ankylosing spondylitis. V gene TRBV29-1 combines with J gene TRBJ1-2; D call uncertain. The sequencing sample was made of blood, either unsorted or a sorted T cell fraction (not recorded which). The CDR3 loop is CSGLGNDGYTF. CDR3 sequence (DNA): TGCAGCGGGTTGGGGAATGATGGCTACACCTTC.